These 2 T cell receptor beta chains originate from one sample sequenced in a study of blood T cell repertoires in COVID-19. Measured with immunoSEQ multiplex PCR; TCRdb has only the in-frame clones, and not every one. The sample gives approximately 300,000 clones, about nine tenths of which show up once; about 4% is in the top ten. The source material was peripheral blood. The receptors come from a woman aged 40 to 50 with acute or convalescent COVID-19.

This CDR3 is CASSGGPGQTNTF. The CDR3 DNA follows: TGCGCCAGCAGTGGCGGCCCGGGACAGACTAACACCTTC. J is TRBJ1-2 and V is TRBV10-1; 7 positions agree with TRBD1. Germline trimming cut 4 bases from V and 12 bases from J; bases unmatched to any gene: 11. In germline, CDR1 is WNHNN, CDR2 SYGVQD (reference sequence). This CDR3 region has 13 residues.

The chain recombines TRBV5-5 with TRBJ1-1; D is possibly TRBD1 (5 bases). V was trimmed by 5 bases and J by 4 bases, leaving 24 bases between them. Germline values: CDR1 SGHKS, CDR2 YYEKEE (reference sequence). The CDR3 length is 17 residues. Here the CDR3 reads CASRPPTRGEWVTEAFF. Here the CDR3 DNA reads TGTGCCAGCAGACCTCCAACAAGGGGCGAATGGGTCACTGAAGCTTTCTTT.